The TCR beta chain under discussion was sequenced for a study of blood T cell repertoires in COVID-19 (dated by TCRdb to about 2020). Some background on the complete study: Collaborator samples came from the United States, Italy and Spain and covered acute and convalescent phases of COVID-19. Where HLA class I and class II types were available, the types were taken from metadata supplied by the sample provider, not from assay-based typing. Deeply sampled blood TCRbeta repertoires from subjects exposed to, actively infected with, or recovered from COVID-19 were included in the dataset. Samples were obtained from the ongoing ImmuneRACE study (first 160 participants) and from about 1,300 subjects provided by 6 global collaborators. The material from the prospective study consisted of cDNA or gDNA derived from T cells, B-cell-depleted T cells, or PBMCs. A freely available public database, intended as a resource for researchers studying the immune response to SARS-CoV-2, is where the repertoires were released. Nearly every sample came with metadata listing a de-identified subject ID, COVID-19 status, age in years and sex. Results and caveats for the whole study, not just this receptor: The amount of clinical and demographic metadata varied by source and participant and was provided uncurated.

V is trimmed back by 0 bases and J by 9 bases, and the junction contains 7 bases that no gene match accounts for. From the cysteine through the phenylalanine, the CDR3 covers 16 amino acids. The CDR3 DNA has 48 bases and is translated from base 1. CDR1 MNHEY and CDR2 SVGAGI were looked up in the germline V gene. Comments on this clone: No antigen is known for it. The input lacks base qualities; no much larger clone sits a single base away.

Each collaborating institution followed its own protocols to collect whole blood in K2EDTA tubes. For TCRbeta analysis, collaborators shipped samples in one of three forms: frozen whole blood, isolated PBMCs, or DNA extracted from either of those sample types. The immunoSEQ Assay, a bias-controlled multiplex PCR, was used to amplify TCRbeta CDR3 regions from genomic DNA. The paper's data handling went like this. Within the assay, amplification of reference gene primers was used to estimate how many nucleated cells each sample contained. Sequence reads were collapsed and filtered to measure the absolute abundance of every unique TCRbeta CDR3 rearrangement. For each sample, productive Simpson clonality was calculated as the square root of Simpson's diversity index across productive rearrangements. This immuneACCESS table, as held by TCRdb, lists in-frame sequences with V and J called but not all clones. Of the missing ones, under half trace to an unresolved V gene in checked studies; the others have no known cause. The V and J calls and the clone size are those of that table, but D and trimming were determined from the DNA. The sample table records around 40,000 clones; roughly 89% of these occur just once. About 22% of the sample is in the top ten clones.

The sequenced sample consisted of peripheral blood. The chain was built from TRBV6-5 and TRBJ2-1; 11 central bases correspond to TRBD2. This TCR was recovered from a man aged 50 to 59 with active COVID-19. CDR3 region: CASSYSTSGARGEQFF. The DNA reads TGTGCCAGCAGTTACTCGACTAGCGGGGCCCGGGGTGAGCAGTTCTTC.